A selection of T cell receptor beta chains follows, all from one sample in a study of T-cell reconstitution after alpha-beta-depleted transplantation in children. TCRdb called the PCR reads again in MiXCR, with one record for every CDR3 protein. The sample has approximately 590,000 distinct CDR3 sequences; roughly a tenth are singletons. The sample in question was PBMCs from the stem cell graft donor, obtained from the stem cell graft. The receptors derive from a human donor who donated a stem cell graft to a child with acute myeloid leukemia. CDR3s include the opening cysteine and the closing phenylalanine or tryptophan. Each record gives: clone size, V gene, J gene, D gene, CDR3 protein, CDR3 DNA. The D gene is left open where the match is weak. Expanded clones are given a class, and other clones once, few, many or no size at all.

>few|TRBV7-2|TRBJ2-3|TRBD2
CASSLTASGRKSDTQYF
TGTGCCAGCAGCTTAACGGCTAGCGGGAGGAAGTCAGATACGCAGTATTTT
>.|TRBV4-3|TRBJ2-1|.
CASSQATPGGMNEQFF
TGCGCCAGCAGCCAAGCGACCCCCGGAGGTATGAATGAGCAGTTCTTC
>.|TRBV12-5|TRBJ2-1|.
CASGLLNEQFF
TGTGCTAGTGGTTTGTTAAATGAGCAGTTCTTC
>few|TRBV20-1|TRBJ1-2|TRBD1
CSARDRGESGYTF
TGCAGTGCTCGGGACAGGGGGGAATCTGGCTACACCTTC
>few|TRBV11-1|TRBJ2-2|.
CASSFGRGTGELFF
TGTGCCAGCAGCTTCGGCAGGGGCACCGGGGAGCTGTTTTTT
>few|TRBV7-2|TRBJ2-1|.
CASSLVGHSYNEQFF
TGTGCCAGCAGCTTAGTGGGACACTCCTACAATGAGCAGTTCTTC
>many|TRBV20-1|TRBJ2-7|.
CSARDPSAGAYEQYF
TGCAGTGCTAGAGACCCCTCGGCGGGCGCCTACGAGCAGTACTTC
>.|TRBV11-2|TRBJ1-1|.
CASSIPRGTEAFF
TGTGCCAGCAGCATCCCGCGGGGCACTGAAGCTTTCTTT
>few|TRBV5-1|TRBJ2-3|TRBD2
CASSPPGSGGTDTQYF
TGCGCCAGCAGCCCCCCAGGGAGCGGGGGCACAGATACGCAGTATTTT
>.|TRBV29-1|TRBJ2-1|TRBD2
CSVRLAGISEQFF
TGCAGCGTGCGACTAGCGGGGATTTCTGAGCAGTTCTTC
>.|TRBV27|TRBJ2-2|TRBD1
CASSLLTGGGTGELFF
TGTGCCAGCAGTCTCCTAACAGGGGGAGGAACCGGGGAGCTGTTTTTT
>.|TRBV4-3|TRBJ2-7|TRBD2
CASSQDSYGRDEQYF
TGCGCCAGCAGCCAAGATAGTTACGGGAGGGATGAGCAGTACTTC
>.|TRBV29-1|TRBJ1-2|TRBD1
CSVVPGTENHGYTF
TGCAGCGTGGTCCCCGGGACAGAGAATCATGGCTACACCTTC
>few|TRBV7-8|TRBJ1-6|.
CASSPLAFWEGSPLHF
TGTGCCAGCAGCCCGCTGGCGTTCTGGGAGGGATCACCCCTCCACTTT
>many|TRBV9|TRBJ2-3|TRBD2
CASSVTSGRSDTQYF
TGTGCCAGCAGCGTCACTAGCGGGAGGTCAGATACGCAGTATTTT
>.|TRBV29-1|TRBJ1-1|.
CSVGEMNLLRPEAFF
TGCAGCGTTGGTGAGATGAACCTTCTTAGGCCTGAAGCTTTCTTT
>few|TRBV5-6|TRBJ2-4|TRBD2
CASSLRTSGIQLGAKNIQYF
TGTGCCAGCAGCTTGCGGACTAGCGGGATACAACTGGGCGCCAAAAACATTCAGTACTTC
>many|TRBV5-1|TRBJ2-7|.
CASSLESGRVEQYF
TGCGCCAGCAGCTTGGAATCAGGAAGGGTCGAGCAGTACTTC
>.|TRBV12-3/TRBV12-4|TRBJ2-1|TRBD2
CTSCLAGRGRAKNNEQFF
TGTACCAGCTGTTTAGCTGGTCGCGGGAGGGCGAAAAACAATGAGCAGTTCTTC
>.|TRBV6-2/TRBV6-3|TRBJ1-5|TRBD1
CASSRQGGEQPQHF
TGTGCCAGCAGCCGACAGGGAGGGGAGCAGCCCCAGCATTTT
>.|TRBV30|TRBJ2-7|TRBD2
CAWSAGLAGAGQYF
TGTGCCTGGAGTGCGGGACTAGCGGGTGCGGGGCAGTACTTC
>many|TRBV14|TRBJ2-2|.
CASSQDLPANTGELFF
TGTGCCAGCAGCCAAGATCTACCAGCGAACACCGGGGAGCTGTTTTTT
>many|TRBV6-2/TRBV6-3|TRBJ2-7|TRBD2
CASSYVAGVRYEQYF
TGTGCCAGCAGTTACGTAGCGGGAGTGAGGTACGAGCAGTACTTC
>.|TRBV20-1|TRBJ2-1|TRBD1
CSARDRTGAVNEQFF
TGCAGTGCTAGAGACCGGACAGGGGCTGTGAACGAGCAGTTCTTC
>.|TRBV6-4|TRBJ2-7|.
CASRGARDLAAYEQYF
TGTGCCAGCAGGGGGGCCAGGGACCTAGCGGCCTACGAGCAGTACTTC
>.|TRBV7-9|TRBJ1-1|.
CASSLPQGSSTEAFF
TGTGCCAGCAGCTTACCTCAGGGTAGCAGCACTGAAGCTTTCTTT
>many|TRBV15|TRBJ1-1|.
CATRISGGTEAFF
TGTGCCACCAGGATATCTGGGGGAACTGAAGCTTTCTTT
>many|TRBV12-3/TRBV12-4|TRBJ1-1|.
CASSLGRGANTEAFF
TGTGCCAGCAGTTTAGGCCGGGGGGCAAACACTGAAGCTTTCTTT
>.|TRBV7-3|TRBJ2-2|.
CASSFGRANTGELFF
TGTGCCAGCAGCTTCGGCAGGGCCAACACCGGGGAGCTGTTTTTT
>few|TRBV7-2|TRBJ2-1|.
CASSPLLTGNEQFF
TGTGCCAGCAGCCCCTTGTTGACTGGAAATGAGCAGTTCTTC
>many|TRBV4-3|TRBJ2-7|TRBD2
CASSRAGGRYEQYF
TGCGCCAGCAGCCGGGCGGGAGGCAGGTACGAGCAGTACTTC
>many|TRBV24-1|TRBJ1-1|.
CATSRHGEAFF
TGTGCCACCAGTCGCCACGGTGAAGCTTTCTTT
>many|TRBV7-2|TRBJ2-5|.
CASSLGYSAETQYF
TGTGCCAGCAGCTTAGGCTACTCCGCAGAGACCCAGTACTTC
>.|TRBV7-2|TRBJ2-3|TRBD2
CASSLTSGPPTDTQYF
TGTGCCAGCAGCTTGACTAGCGGTCCCCCCACAGATACGCAGTATTTT
>.|TRBV30|TRBJ2-4|.
CAWSPVWRARSSKNIQYF
TGTGCCTGGAGCCCCGTGTGGCGGGCCCGGTCCTCCAAAAACATTCAGTACTTC
>once|TRBV9|TRBJ2-7|.
CASSVVSGYEQYF
TGTGCCAGCAGCGTCGTTAGCGGCTACGAGCAGTACTTC
>.|TRBV5-1|TRBJ2-1|TRBD2
CASSTSGSTYNEQFF
TGCGCCAGCAGCACTAGCGGGAGTACCTACAATGAGCAGTTCTTC
>.|TRBV5-1|TRBJ2-1|.
CASSVKDSASYEQFF
TGCGCCAGCAGCGTAAAGGACTCCGCCTCATATGAGCAGTTCTTC
>many|TRBV6-5|TRBJ2-7|TRBD1
CASRGTGGQDEQYF
TGTGCCAGCCGAGGGACAGGGGGACAGGACGAGCAGTACTTC
>.|TRBV14|TRBJ2-2|TRBD2
CASSQVAGALNGELFF
TGTGCCAGCAGCCAAGTGGCGGGAGCCCTTAACGGGGAGCTGTTTTTT
>.|TRBV28|TRBJ1-5|.
CASGRRGTEGLNQPQHF
TGTGCCAGCGGAAGACGGGGCACCGAAGGTCTTAATCAGCCCCAGCATTTT
>few|TRBV11-1|TRBJ1-2|TRBD1
CASSFYRGDGYTF
TGTGCCAGCAGCTTTTACAGGGGAGATGGCTACACCTTC
>.|TRBV10-3|TRBJ2-2|.
CAISDRGGSNTGELFF
TGTGCCATCAGTGACAGGGGGGGTTCGAACACCGGGGAGCTGTTTTTT
>.|TRBV27|TRBJ1-5|.
CASSTWAGRDQPQHF
TGTGCCAGCAGCACGTGGGCAGGGCGGGATCAGCCCCAGCATTTT
>.|TRBV9|TRBJ2-3|.
CASSVGWGPSDTQYF
TGTGCCAGCAGCGTAGGGTGGGGGCCCTCAGATACGCAGTATTTT
>few|TRBV6-1|TRBJ2-2|TRBD2
CASTGLASTGELFF
TGTGCCAGCACGGGACTAGCGAGCACCGGGGAGCTGTTTTTT
>many|TRBV29-1|TRBJ2-3|.
CSVETRDFWSTDTQYF
TGCAGCGTAGAGACCAGGGACTTTTGGAGCACAGATACGCAGTATTTT
>.|TRBV12-3/TRBV12-4|TRBJ2-7|.
CASSLWGRGPYEQYF
TGTGCCAGCAGTTTATGGGGCAGGGGTCCCTACGAGCAGTACTTC
>.|TRBV15|TRBJ2-4|.
CATGGTAKNIQYF
TGTGCCACCGGGGGCACAGCCAAAAACATTCAGTACTTC